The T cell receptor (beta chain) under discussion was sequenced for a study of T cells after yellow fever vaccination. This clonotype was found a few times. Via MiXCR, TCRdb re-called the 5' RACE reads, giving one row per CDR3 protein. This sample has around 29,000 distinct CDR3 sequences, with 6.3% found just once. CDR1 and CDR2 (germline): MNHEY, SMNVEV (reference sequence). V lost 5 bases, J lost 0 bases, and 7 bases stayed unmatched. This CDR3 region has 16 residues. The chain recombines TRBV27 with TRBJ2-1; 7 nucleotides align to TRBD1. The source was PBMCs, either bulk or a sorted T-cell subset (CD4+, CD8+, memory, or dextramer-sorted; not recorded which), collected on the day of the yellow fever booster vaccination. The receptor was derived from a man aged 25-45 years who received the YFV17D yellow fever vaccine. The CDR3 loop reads CASSPRGYSSYNEQFF. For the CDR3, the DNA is TGTGCCAGCAGTCCCAGGGGGTACAGCTCCTACAATGAGCAGTTCTTC.